The 22 T cell receptor beta chains below were found in one sample sequenced in a study of beta chain features in type 1 diabetes. Sequenced material consisted of expressed TCRB transcripts (all of the isolated RNA was reverse transcribed). Produced via immunoSEQ multiplex PCR; TCRdb's table is partial and in-frame only. Of roughly 400,000 clones in the sample, 14% were seen once. The sample consisted of naive CD4+ T cells from blood. These receptor sequences come from a man aged 30 to 45 in good health.

The chain has TRBV7-2 and TRBJ2-1; TRBD1 matches at 12 bases. The CDR3 is 14 amino acids. The V segment lost 7 bases and the J segment 8 bases; nucleotides outside the gene matches: 6. Germline loops: CDR1 SGHTA, CDR2 FQGNSA. The CDR3 nucleotides are TGTGCCAGCAAACCGGGACAGGGGGCCGATGAGCAGTTCTTC. Amino acids: CASKPGQGADEQFF.

This clone turned up a few times. The gene calls are TRBV4-1 and TRBJ2-3, with 13 bases aligning to TRBD2. The CDR3 consists of 17 residues. Germline assignment: CDR1 MGHRA and CDR2 YSYEKL. The V and J ends lost 0 bases and 8 bases, in that order; junction bases with no gene match: 8. The CDR3 nucleotides read TGCGCCAGCAGCCAAGATCTCAGGACTAGCGGGGGTGCTACGCAGTATTTT. This sequence encodes CASSQDLRTSGGATQYF.

This clone was counted a few times. The rearrangement links TRBV9 to TRBJ2-1; TRBD1 matches 10 bases. The CDR3 is 14 residues long. Looked up from germline, CDR1 is SGDLS and CDR2 is YYNGEE. The trim removed 4 bases at V and 8 bases at J, leaving 6 bases unmatched. The chain's CDR3 is CASSPGTGADEQFF. Written as DNA, the CDR3 is TGTGCCAGCAGCCCCGGGACAGGGGCGGATGAGCAGTTCTTC.

This rearrangement joins TRBV5-1 to TRBJ2-7; 8 nucleotides match TRBD1. The CDR3 totals 14 residues. V lost 3 bases, J lost 4 bases, and 6 bases stayed unmatched. CDR1 is SGHRS, CDR2 YFSETQ, per germline. The CDR3 spells CASSSGTGDYEQYF. The CDR3 region has the DNA TGCGCCAGCAGCTCCGGGACAGGAGATTACGAGCAGTACTTC.

This clone came up a few times. The chain has TRBV4-1 and TRBJ1-2; D is possibly TRBD1 (5 bases). Trimming shortened V by 0 bases and J by 4 bases, and 12 bases separated the two germline ends. CDR1 and CDR2 from the germline V gene are MGHRA and YSYEKL. This CDR3 has 15 amino acids. The CDR3 protein is CASSQDPGTGYGYTF. CDR3 nucleotides: TGCGCCAGCAGCCAAGACCCCGGGACGGGCTATGGCTACACCTTC.

This clone came up a few times. The chain uses TRBV15 and TRBJ2-2, with TRBD2 matching 8 bases. J lost 1 base, V lost 2 bases, and 3 bases had no gene match. The CDR3 length is 16 residues. CDR1 and CDR2 (germline): LNHNV, YYDKDF (reference sequence). The CDR3 protein is CATSRPSGRNTGELFF. In nucleotides, the CDR3 is TGTGCCACCAGCAGACCGAGCGGGAGGAACACCGGGGAGCTGTTTTTT.

The gene calls are TRBV1 and TRBJ1-2; the DNA was not compared with TRBD1, the D call given in the table. TRBV1 is a pseudogene segment. The CDR3 is 16 amino acids. In DNA form, the CDR3 reads TGCACCAGCAGCCAAGAGGGGACAGGGATCGGGTATGGCTACACCTTC. Protein: CTSSQEGTGIGYGYTF.

The chain has TRBV27 and TRBJ2-1, with 10 nucleotides matching TRBD1. The CDR3 runs 16 residues. V was pared by 5 bases and J by 3 bases, with 7 bases of the junction left unmatched. Germline CDR1 reads MNHEY; CDR2 reads SMNVEV (reference sequence). The CDR3, as DNA: TGTGCCAGCAGTCTACGGGACAGGGGCTTCTACAATGAGCAGTTCTTC. Translated, it gives CASSLRDRGFYNEQFF.

This clone was detected only a few times. The chain carries TRBV5-1 and TRBJ2-3; D might be TRBD2 (5 bases). CDR3 size: 14 residues. The germline CDR1 and CDR2 sequences are SGHRS and YFSETQ. V lost 4 bases, J lost 0 bases, and 9 bases lay in between. The CDR3 sequence: CASSTRGSTDTQYF. The CDR3 DNA reads TGCGCCAGCAGCACACGGGGTAGCACAGATACGCAGTATTTT.

The V and J genes are TRBV4-1 and TRBJ2-5, with a tentative D call TRBD1 (5 bases). The CDR3 runs 15 residues. V was trimmed by 0 bases and J by 3 bases, leaving 11 bases between them. Germline V lookup: CDR1 MGHRA, CDR2 YSYEKL. CDR3 region: CASSQDVQGEETQYF. Here the CDR3 DNA reads TGCGCCAGCAGCCAAGATGTGCAGGGTGAAGAGACCCAGTACTTC.

The V gene is TRBV30, the J gene TRBJ2-6, with D unclear. Germline CDR1 is GTSNPN and CDR2 is SVGIG (reference sequence). This CDR3 has 12 amino acids. The germline V and J ends were trimmed by 4 bases and 2 bases, with 3 bases remaining between them. CDR3 protein: CAWTAGANVLTF. The DNA of the CDR3 is TGTGCCTGGACAGCTGGGGCCAACGTCCTGACTTTC.

This clone was picked up a small number of times. This chain uses TRBV19 with TRBJ2-1, with D possibly TRBD1 on 5 matching bases. Germline V gene sequence: CDR1 LNHDA, CDR2 SQIVND (reference sequence). This CDR3 spans 15 amino acids. Trimming stripped 3 bases from V and 5 bases from J, with 14 bases between. CDR3 in amino acids: CASSMVGHLDNEQFF. The CDR3 nucleotides are TGTGCCAGTAGTATGGTGGGGCATCTCGACAATGAGCAGTTCTTC.

The gene calls are TRBV20-1 and TRBJ2-1; D not resolved. CDR3 length equals 11 residues. Germline-derived CDR1 and CDR2 are DFQATT and SNEGSKA (reference sequence). Trimming stripped 6 bases from V and 9 bases from J, with 12 bases between. The CDR3 DNA reads TGCAGTGCAAACTTAGAACGTGAGCAGTTCTTC. It yields the protein CSANLEREQFF.

The chain is built from TRBV7-2 and TRBJ1-1; D ambiguous. Germline assignment: CDR1 SGHTA and CDR2 FQGNSA. V was shortened by 5 bases and J by 0 bases, with 10 bases between the two germline ends. The CDR3 length is 14 residues. As DNA, the CDR3 is TGTGCCAGCAGCGTAGAGACACTGAACACTGAAGCTTTCTTT. Translated, it gives CASSVETLNTEAFF.

This clone was counted between two and nine times. This chain connects TRBV5-1 to TRBJ2-1; D gene ambiguous. Looked up from germline, CDR1 is SGHRS and CDR2 is YFSETQ. V was shortened by 4 bases and J by 11 bases, with 16 bases between the two germline ends. This CDR3 contains 13 residues. CDR3 amino acids: CASSPEGPGQQFF. As DNA, the CDR3 is TGCGCCAGCAGCCCGGAAGGGCCAGGCCAGCAGTTCTTC.

V is TRBV2 and J is TRBJ2-2, with D unresolved. V gave up 5 bases and J gave up 3 bases, with 10 bases separating them. Germline CDR1 SNHLY, CDR2 FYNNEI. The CDR3 consists of 14 residues. The CDR3, as DNA: TGTGCCAGCAGTCGAAGCTCAGACACCGGGGAGCTGTTTTTT. Encoded protein: CASSRSSDTGELFF.

This chain joins TRBV6-6 and TRBJ2-5, with D unresolved. Germline values: CDR1 MNHNY, CDR2 SVGAGI (reference sequence). CDR3 length: 12 amino acids. Trimming cost V 5 bases and J 1 base, with 5 bases left between them. The CDR3: CASSHGQETQYF. The CDR3 DNA follows: TGTGCCAGCAGTCACGGCCAAGAGACCCAGTACTTC.

The genes are TRBV11-1 and TRBJ1-1; tentative D call: TRBD1 (5 bases). V was pared by 7 bases and J by 8 bases, with 20 bases between. The CDR3 contains 14 residues. Per the germline V gene, CDR1 is SGHAT and CDR2 is FQDESV (reference sequence). The CDR3 spells CASIDSGQLSEAFF. In DNA form, the CDR3 reads TGTGCCAGCATCGACTCAGGGCAGCTTTCCGAAGCTTTCTTT.

In its sample, this clone was seen a few times. The rearrangement links TRBV14 to TRBJ2-1; the D gene could be TRBD1 or TRBD2 (5 bases each). Germline-derived CDR1 and CDR2 are SGHDN and FVKESK. There are 16 residues in the CDR3. V gave up 4 bases and J gave up 7 bases, with 20 bases separating them. The CDR3 is CASSLHRDRDVNEQFF. DNA for the CDR3: TGTGCCAGCAGCCTTCACCGGGACCGAGATGTAAATGAGCAGTTCTTC.

This clone turned up a few times. V usage is TRBV29-1 and J usage is TRBJ1-2, with a weak D call TRBD1 (5 bases). Germline CDR1 SQVTM, CDR2 ANQGSEA. The CDR3 runs to 12 residues. V lost 4 bases and J 4 bases, leaving 10 bases between the germline ends. The CDR3 nucleotides read TGCAGCGTTGGGGGAGGGACCTATGGCTACACCTTC. This gives the protein CSVGGGTYGYTF.

The J gene is TRBJ1-1, the V gene TRBV29-1; no definite D call. Trimming stripped 5 bases from V and 1 base from J, with 11 bases between. The CDR3 extends over 13 amino acids. In germline, CDR1 is SQVTM, CDR2 ANQGSEA. DNA for the CDR3: TGCAGCGTTCCTGCTAGGCGGAACACTGAAGCTTTCTTT. Its protein is CSVPARRNTEAFF.

This clone was counted only a few times. The V gene is TRBV5-4, the J gene TRBJ1-2; D ambiguous. V gave up 3 bases and J gave up 4 bases, with 10 bases separating them. CDR1 and CDR2 (germline): SGHNT, YYREEE (reference sequence). The CDR3 is 13 amino acids. The CDR3 sequence is CASSSPGPYGYTF. The CDR3 DNA is TGTGCCAGCAGCTCACCCGGGCCCTATGGCTACACCTTC.